The 25 T cell receptor beta chains presented below share a single source sample, sequenced in a study of human T cells and chemical hapten exposure. The sample's time point: pre-sensitization, week 0. Stated treatment: therapeutic diphenylcyclopropenone sensitization with weekly scalp DPC. Via MiXCR, TCRdb re-called the RACE reads, giving one row per CDR3 protein. This repertoire shows some 330,000 distinct CDR3 sequences, around 5.5% found once; its top ten account for around 8.8%. This material consisted of whole blood, taken in connection with sensitization to the hapten diphenylcyclopropenone (DPC). The receptor set was obtained from a woman aged 18 to 35 with alopecia areata. Some clones in this sample may be carry-over from other donors' samples.

The rearrangement joins TRBV6-1 to TRBJ2-7; no definite D call. The length of the CDR3 is 15 residues. Germline V lookup: CDR1 MNHNS, CDR2 SASEGT. Trimming shortened V by 1 base and J by 0 bases, and 10 bases separated the two germline ends. CDR3 sequence reads: CASSEVAYVSYEQYF. The CDR3 nucleotides read TGTGCCAGCAGTGAAGTGGCGTACGTCTCCTACGAGCAGTACTTC.

The sample holds many counts of this clonotype. The gene calls are TRBV20-1 and TRBJ2-3; 9 positions agree with TRBD1. The CDR3 length is 17 residues. Germline V gene data show CDR1 as DFQATT and CDR2 as SNEGSKA (reference sequence). V lost 4 bases, J lost 2 bases, and 13 bases stayed unmatched. CDR3 loop: CSAILITGTGTTDTQYF. As DNA, the CDR3 is TGCAGTGCTATCCTGATCACCGGGACAGGGACCACAGATACGCAGTATTTT.

This clonotype was observed many times. CDR3 amino acids: CASSSPPEDTQYF. CDR3 nucleotides: TGTGCCAGCAGCTCCCCCCCCGAAGATACGCAGTATTTT. V usage is TRBV27 and J usage is TRBJ2-3; D not certain. The CDR3 contains 13 residues. Germline CDR1 and CDR2: MNHEY and SMNVEV (reference sequence). The V end was cut by 6 bases, the J end by 5 bases, with 12 bases between.

This clonotype appeared many times. This chain uses TRBV28 with TRBJ2-6; D remains unclear. Germline CDR1 MDHEN, CDR2 SYDVKM. V lost 5 bases to trimming and J lost 2 bases, with 4 bases between them. This CDR3 contains 13 residues. DNA for the CDR3: TGTGCCAGCAGTCCTCCTGGGGCCAACGTCCTGACTTTC. It encodes CASSPPGANVLTF. Full variable domain (rest looked up from reference TRBV28 and TRBJ2-6): DVKVTQSSRYLVKRTGEKVFLECVQDMDHENMFWYRQDPGLGLRLIYFSYDVKMKEKGDIPEGYSVSREKKERFSLILESASTNQTSMYLCASSPPGANVLTFGAGSRLTVL.

This clonotype was observed a few times. The chain recombines TRBV20-1 with TRBJ1-6; 7 positions agree with TRBD1. The germline gives CDR1 DFQATT, CDR2 SNEGSKA (reference sequence). There are 15 residues in the CDR3. The J segment lost 3 bases and the V segment lost 6 bases, leaving 8 bases of the junction unmatched. The CDR3 nucleotides are TGCAGTGCCAGACGAGGGGACAGCTATAATTCACCCCTCCACTTT. It specifies CSARRGDSYNSPLHF.

This chain uses TRBV6-2 or TRBV6-3 with TRBJ2-1; 7 nucleotides agree with TRBD1. The V gene's germline CDR1 is MNHEY and CDR2 SVGEGT. V lost 5 bases, J lost 7 bases, and 5 bases stayed unmatched. The CDR3 length is 13 residues. The CDR3 spells CASSPGTVNEQFF. For the CDR3, the DNA is TGTGCCAGCAGTCCCGGGACAGTGAATGAGCAGTTCTTC.

This chain's CDR3 is CASSLAQGGGAFF. The CDR3 region has the DNA TGTGCCAGCAGCTTAGCACAGGGTGGAGGAGCTTTCTTT. V gene TRBV13 combines with J gene TRBJ1-1; TRBD1 might be the D (6 bases). Germline assignment: CDR1 PRHDT and CDR2 FYEKMQ (reference sequence). The CDR3 is 13 residues long. The germline V and J ends were trimmed by 1 base and 10 bases, with 13 bases remaining between them.

V gene TRBV7-9 combines with J gene TRBJ1-2, with 7 bases that match TRBD1. The CDR3 is made up of 13 amino acids. Germline assignment: CDR1 SEHNR and CDR2 FQNEAQ (reference sequence). The trim removed 1 base at V and 8 bases at J, leaving 4 bases unmatched. The CDR3 spells CASSLGKGAGYTF. The CDR3 DNA is TGTGCCAGCAGCTTAGGGAAGGGGGCAGGCTACACCTTC.

This clonotype was observed a few times. The rearrangement joins TRBV5-1 to TRBJ1-1; TRBD1 might be the D (6 bases). The germline gives CDR1 SGHRS, CDR2 YFSETQ. The CDR3 totals 13 residues. The V gene lost 0 bases and the J gene lost 4 bases, with 7 bases spanning the gap. The CDR3 sequence: CASSLAQGTEAFF. CDR3 coding DNA: TGCGCCAGCAGCTTGGCACAGGGCACTGAAGCTTTCTTT.

This clonotype showed up many times. The chain is built from TRBV27 and TRBJ2-1; TRBD2 matches 12 bases. The germline V gene has CDR1 MNHEY and CDR2 SMNVEV (reference sequence). This CDR3 has 15 amino acids. Trimming took 5 bases from V and 5 from J; bases not matched to a gene: 4. CDR3 protein: CASSLTSGGHNEQFF. In DNA form, the CDR3 reads TGTGCCAGCAGTCTAACTAGCGGGGGGCACAATGAGCAGTTCTTC.

In its sample, this clonotype was seen a few times. This sequence joins TRBV6-2 or TRBV6-3 and TRBJ2-2, with unresolved D. The germline gives CDR1 MNHEY, CDR2 SVGEGT. The V and J ends lost 7 bases and 4 bases respectively, with 13 bases between them. This CDR3 spans 14 amino acids. The chain's CDR3 is CASKSSGSTGELFF. The CDR3 DNA is TGTGCCAGCAAATCAAGTGGGTCCACCGGGGAGCTGTTTTTT.

This chain links TRBV7-2 with TRBJ2-7; D not certain. The CDR3 consists of 14 residues. The germline V and J ends were trimmed by 3 bases and 6 bases, with 15 bases remaining between them. Germline V lookup: CDR1 SGHTA, CDR2 FQGNSA. Here the CDR3 reads CASSFHADPSEQYF. In DNA form, the CDR3 reads TGTGCCAGCAGCTTTCATGCAGACCCCAGCGAGCAGTACTTC.

This clonotype was counted between two and nine times. The V and J genes are TRBV20-1 and TRBJ1-6; D uncertain. Germline V gene lookup returns CDR1 DFQATT and CDR2 SNEGSKA (reference sequence). The CDR3 sequence is 14 residues long. V lost 3 bases and J 1 base, leaving 7 bases between the germline ends. The DNA of the CDR3 is TGCAGTGCTAGTCTTCCATCCTATAATTCACCCCTCCACTTT. Translation gives CSASLPSYNSPLHF.

A remark on this clonotype: One junction end does not reproduce the germline sequence, and a read error may be involved. The J gene is TRBJ1-6, the V gene TRBV24-1; tentatively, D is TRBD1 (6 bases). The CDR3 runs to 14 residues. Germline loops: CDR1 KGHDR, CDR2 SFDVKD. The DNA for the CDR3 is TGTGCCACCAGTGGGGACACTGATAATTCACTCCTCCACTTT. Amino acids: CATSGDTDNSLLHF.

This clonotype was recorded many times. This sequence joins TRBV10-2 and TRBJ2-7, with 10 bases aligning to TRBD2. The V and J ends lost 4 bases and 3 bases, in that order; junction bases with no gene match: 6. CDR3 size: 15 residues. The germline V gene encodes CDR1 WSHSY and CDR2 SAAADI. The CDR3, as DNA: TGCGCCAGCAGTGGCGGACTAGCGGCCATCTACGAGCAGTACTTC. Residues: CASSGGLAAIYEQYF.

The chain carries TRBV27 and TRBJ1-2, with 9 nucleotides matching TRBD1. The CDR3 runs 14 residues. Germline V gene data show CDR1 as MNHEY and CDR2 as SMNVEV (reference sequence). V dropped 6 bases and J dropped 6; count of bases not matched to a gene: 8. The DNA of the CDR3 is TGTGCCAGCAGGCCGACAGGGGGGTTTAATGGCTACACCTTC. This sequence encodes CASRPTGGFNGYTF.

This clonotype was recorded at least ten times. The chain is built from TRBV5-1 and TRBJ2-5, with D unresolved. Germline V gene data show CDR1 as SGHRS and CDR2 as YFSETQ. The V end was cut by 0 bases, the J end by 2 bases, with 8 bases between. CDR3 length: 14 amino acids. Here the CDR3 DNA reads TGCGCCAGCAGCTTGGGACAAATTCAAGAGACCCAGTACTTC. Translating gives CASSLGQIQETQYF.

In this sample, this clonotype turned up many times. The chain combines TRBV4-1 with TRBJ1-1, with TRBD1 as a possible D gene (6 bases). Trimming took 3 bases from V and 2 from J, leaving 13 bases between them. The CDR3 has 15 residues. Germline V lookup: CDR1 MGHRA, CDR2 YSYEKL. CDR3 sequence (DNA): TGCGCCAGCAGCCAGGCTGACAGGATAAACACTGAAGCTTTCTTT. Translated, it gives CASSQADRINTEAFF.

At least ten counts were recorded for this clonotype. The chain recombines TRBV4-3 with TRBJ2-1; 7 nucleotides match TRBD1. The CDR3 runs 15 residues. CDR1 and CDR2 from the germline V gene are LGHNA and YSLEER. The J segment lost 5 bases and the V segment lost 0 bases, leaving 4 bases of the junction unmatched. The CDR3 nucleotides are TGCGCCAGCAGCCAAGATCGACAGGGAAACAATGAGCAGTTCTTC. As protein: CASSQDRQGNNEQFF.

This sequence joins TRBV6-2 or TRBV6-3 and TRBJ2-3, with 8 bases aligning to TRBD2. Trimming removed 4 bases from V and 4 bases from J; junction bases left unmatched: 7. The CDR3 totals 15 residues. Germline V lookup: CDR1 MNHEY, CDR2 SVGEGT. The CDR3, as DNA: TGTGCCAGCAGTTCCAAAGCGGGGGCAGCAGATACGCAGTATTTT. It specifies CASSSKAGAADTQYF.

The rearrangement uses TRBV6-2 or TRBV6-3 and TRBJ2-1; 8 positions match TRBD2. Germline V lookup: CDR1 MNHEY, CDR2 SVGEGT. Trimming took 6 bases from V and 12 from J; bases not matched to a gene: 16. The CDR3 length is 15 residues. The CDR3, as DNA: TGTGCCAGCAGAGACCCCGGACTAGCCCCACTTGGGCAGTTCTTC. Protein sequence: CASRDPGLAPLGQFF.

In its sample, this clonotype was seen many times. The chain has TRBV12-3 or TRBV12-4 and TRBJ2-7, with 10 bases that match TRBD2. The CDR3 is made up of 15 amino acids. Unmatched junction bases numbered 5, after V lost 2 bases and J lost 4 bases. The CDR3 reads CASSLWASGGYEQYF. DNA for the CDR3: TGTGCCAGCAGTTTATGGGCTAGCGGGGGTTACGAGCAGTACTTC.

This clonotype came up a few times. This chain links TRBV12-3 or TRBV12-4 with TRBJ1-3, with D possibly TRBD1 on 5 matching bases. This CDR3 region has 14 residues. The germline V and J ends were trimmed by 5 bases and 1 base, with 9 bases remaining between them. This CDR3 is CASSPRVSGNTIYF. The CDR3 bases are TGTGCCAGCAGTCCCAGGGTATCTGGAAACACCATATATTTT.

The CDR3 sequence is CASSPGVRAGELFF. The CDR3 bases are TGTGCCAGCAGCCCCGGAGTAAGGGCCGGGGAGCTGTTTTTT. The V call is TRBV11-3, the J call TRBJ2-2; no firm D call. Trimming took off 5 bases at V and 6 bases at J, with 13 bases between the two ends. The CDR3 loop spans 14 amino acids. CDR1 is SGHNT, CDR2 YENEEA, per germline.

The chain joins TRBV4-2 to TRBJ1-6; 9 bases fit TRBD1. Germline CDR1 reads LGHNA; CDR2 reads YNFKEQ. The CDR3 loop spans 18 amino acids. V trimming: 0 bases; J trimming: 7 bases; junction bases outside the gene matches: 10. CDR3 sequence: CASSQDWDRETANSPLHF. The CDR3 bases are TGTGCCAGCAGCCAAGATTGGGACAGGGAAACTGCGAATTCACCCCTCCACTTT.